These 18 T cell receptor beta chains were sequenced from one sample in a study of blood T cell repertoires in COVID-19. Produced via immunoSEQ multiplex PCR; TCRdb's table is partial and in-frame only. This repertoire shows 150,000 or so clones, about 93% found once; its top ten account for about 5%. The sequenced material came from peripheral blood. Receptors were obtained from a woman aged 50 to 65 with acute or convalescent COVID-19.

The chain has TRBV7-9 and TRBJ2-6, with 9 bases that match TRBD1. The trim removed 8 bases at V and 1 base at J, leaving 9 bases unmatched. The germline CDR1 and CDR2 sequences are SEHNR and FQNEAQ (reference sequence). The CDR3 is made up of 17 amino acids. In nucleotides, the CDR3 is TGTGCCAGCGGACGACAGGGGGTTTTATCTGGGGCCAACGTCCTGACTTTC. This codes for CASGRQGVLSGANVLTF.

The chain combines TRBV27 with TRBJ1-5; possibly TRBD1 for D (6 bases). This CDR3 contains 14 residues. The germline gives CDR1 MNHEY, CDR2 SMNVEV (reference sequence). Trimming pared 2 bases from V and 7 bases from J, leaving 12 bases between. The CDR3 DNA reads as TGTGCCAGCAGTTTACCAGGGGTCGGCCAGCCCCAGCATTTT. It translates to CASSLPGVGQPQHF.

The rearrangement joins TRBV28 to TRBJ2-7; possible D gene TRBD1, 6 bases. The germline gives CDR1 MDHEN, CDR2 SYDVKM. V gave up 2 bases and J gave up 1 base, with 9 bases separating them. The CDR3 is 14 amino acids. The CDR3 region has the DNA TGTGCCAGCAGTTTAGGGGACAAGTCCTACGAGCAGTACTTC. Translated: CASSLGDKSYEQYF. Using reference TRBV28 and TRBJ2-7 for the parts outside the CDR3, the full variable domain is DVKVTQSSRYLVKRTGEKVFLECVQDMDHENMFWYRQDPGLGLRLIYFSYDVKMKEKGDIPEGYSVSREKKERFSLILESASTNQTSMYLCASSLGDKSYEQYFGPGTRLTVT.

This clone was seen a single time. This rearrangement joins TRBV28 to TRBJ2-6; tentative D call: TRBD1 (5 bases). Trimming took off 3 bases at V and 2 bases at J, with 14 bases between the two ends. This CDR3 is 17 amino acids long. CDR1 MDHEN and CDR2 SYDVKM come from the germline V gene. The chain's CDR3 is CASSLVQALAGANVLTF. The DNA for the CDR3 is TGTGCCAGCAGTTTGGTACAGGCCTTGGCTGGGGCCAACGTCCTGACTTTC. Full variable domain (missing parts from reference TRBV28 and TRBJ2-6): DVKVTQSSRYLVKRTGEKVFLECVQDMDHENMFWYRQDPGLGLRLIYFSYDVKMKEKGDIPEGYSVSREKKERFSLILESASTNQTSMYLCASSLVQALAGANVLTFGAGSRLTVL.

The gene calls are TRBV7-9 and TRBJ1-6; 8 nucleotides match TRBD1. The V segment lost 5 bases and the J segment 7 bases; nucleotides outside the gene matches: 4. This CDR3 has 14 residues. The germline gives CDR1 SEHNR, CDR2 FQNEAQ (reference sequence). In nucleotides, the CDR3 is TGTGCCAGCAGCGCCGGGACAGGAAATTCACCCCTCCACTTT. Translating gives CASSAGTGNSPLHF.

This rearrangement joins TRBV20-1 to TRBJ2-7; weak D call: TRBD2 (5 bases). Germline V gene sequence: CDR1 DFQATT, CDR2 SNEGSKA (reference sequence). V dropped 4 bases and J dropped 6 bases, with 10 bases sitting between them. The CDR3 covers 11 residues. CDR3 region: CSAILRGEQYF. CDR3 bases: TGCAGTGCTATTTTACGGGGCGAGCAGTACTTC.

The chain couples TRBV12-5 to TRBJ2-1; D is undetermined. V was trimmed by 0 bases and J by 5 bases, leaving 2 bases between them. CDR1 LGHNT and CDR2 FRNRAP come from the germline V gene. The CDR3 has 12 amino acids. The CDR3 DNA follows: TGTGCTAGTGGTTTGGTTAACAATGAGCAGTTCTTC. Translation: CASGLVNNEQFF. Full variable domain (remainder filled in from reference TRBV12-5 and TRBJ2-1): DARVTQTPRHKVTEMGQEVTMRCQPILGHNTVFWYRQTMMQGLELLAYFRNRAPLDDSGMPKDRFSAEMPDATLATLKIQPSEPRDSAVYFCASGLVNNEQFFGPGTRLTVL.

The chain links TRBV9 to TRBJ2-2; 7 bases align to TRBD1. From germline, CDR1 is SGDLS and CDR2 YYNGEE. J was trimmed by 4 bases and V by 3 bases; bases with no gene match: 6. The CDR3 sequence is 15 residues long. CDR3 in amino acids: CASSERGTATGELFF. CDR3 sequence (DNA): TGTGCCAGCAGCGAAAGAGGGACAGCCACCGGGGAGCTGTTTTTT.

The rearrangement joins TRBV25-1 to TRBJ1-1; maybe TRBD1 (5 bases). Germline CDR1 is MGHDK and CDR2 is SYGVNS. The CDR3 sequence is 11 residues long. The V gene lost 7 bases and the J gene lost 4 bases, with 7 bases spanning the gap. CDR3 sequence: CASIGVTEAFF. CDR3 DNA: TGTGCCAGCATAGGGGTCACTGAAGCTTTCTTT.

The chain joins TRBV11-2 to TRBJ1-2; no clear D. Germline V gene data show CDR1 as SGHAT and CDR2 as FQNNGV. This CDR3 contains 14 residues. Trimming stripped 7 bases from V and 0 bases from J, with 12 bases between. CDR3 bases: TGTGCCAGCACCAACTCCCGGGCTAACTATGGCTACACCTTC. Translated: CASTNSRANYGYTF.

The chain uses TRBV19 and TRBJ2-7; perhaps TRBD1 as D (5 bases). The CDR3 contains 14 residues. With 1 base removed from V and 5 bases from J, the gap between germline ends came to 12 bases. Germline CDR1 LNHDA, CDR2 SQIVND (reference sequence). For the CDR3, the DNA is TGTGCCAGTAGTATAGTTGGAAGGGGCAACGAGCAGTACTTC. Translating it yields CASSIVGRGNEQYF.

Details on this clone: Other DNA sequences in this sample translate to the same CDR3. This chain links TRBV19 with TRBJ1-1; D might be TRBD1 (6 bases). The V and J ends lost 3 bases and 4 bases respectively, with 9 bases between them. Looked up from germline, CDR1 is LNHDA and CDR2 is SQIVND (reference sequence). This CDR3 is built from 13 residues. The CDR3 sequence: CASSIRGGTEAFF. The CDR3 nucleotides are TGTGCCAGTAGTATTAGGGGGGGCACTGAAGCTTTCTTT.

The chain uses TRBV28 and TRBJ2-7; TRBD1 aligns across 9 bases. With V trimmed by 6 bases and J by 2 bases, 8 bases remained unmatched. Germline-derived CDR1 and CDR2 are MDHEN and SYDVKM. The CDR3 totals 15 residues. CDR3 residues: CASRPGTGPTYEQYF. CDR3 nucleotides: TGTGCCAGCAGACCCGGGACAGGGCCCACCTACGAGCAGTACTTC.

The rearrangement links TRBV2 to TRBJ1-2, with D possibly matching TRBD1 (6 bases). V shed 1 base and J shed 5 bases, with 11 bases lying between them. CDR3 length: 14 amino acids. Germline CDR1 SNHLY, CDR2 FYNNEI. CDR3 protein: CASSEGTASYGYTF. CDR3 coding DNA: TGTGCCAGCAGTGAAGGGACAGCTTCTTATGGCTACACCTTC.

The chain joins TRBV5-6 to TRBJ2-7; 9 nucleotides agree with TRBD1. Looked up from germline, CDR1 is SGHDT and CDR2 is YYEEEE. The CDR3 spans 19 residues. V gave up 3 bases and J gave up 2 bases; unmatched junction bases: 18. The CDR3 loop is CASSSNRIPGQGITYEQYF. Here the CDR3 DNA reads TGTGCCAGCAGCTCGAACAGAATTCCGGGACAGGGAATCACCTACGAGCAGTACTTC. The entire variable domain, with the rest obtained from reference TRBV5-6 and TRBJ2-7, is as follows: DAGVTQSPTHLIKTRGQQVTLRCSPKSGHDTVSWYQQALGQGPQFIFQYYEEEERQRGNFPDRFSGHQFPNYSSELNVNALLLGDSALYLCASSSNRIPGQGITYEQYFGPGTRLTVT.

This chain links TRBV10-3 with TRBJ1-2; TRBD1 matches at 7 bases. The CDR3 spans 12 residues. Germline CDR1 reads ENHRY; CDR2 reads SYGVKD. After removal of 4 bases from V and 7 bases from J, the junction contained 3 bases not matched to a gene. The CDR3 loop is CAISAQGVGYTF. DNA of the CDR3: TGTGCCATCAGTGCTCAGGGGGTTGGCTACACCTTC.

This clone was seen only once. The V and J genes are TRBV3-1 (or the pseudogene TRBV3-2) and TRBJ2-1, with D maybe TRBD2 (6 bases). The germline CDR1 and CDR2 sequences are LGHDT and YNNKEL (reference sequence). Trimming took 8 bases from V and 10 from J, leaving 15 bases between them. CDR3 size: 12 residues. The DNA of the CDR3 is TGTGCCAGCCGATCGGGGGAAGCCGAGCAGTTCTTC. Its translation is CASRSGEAEQFF.

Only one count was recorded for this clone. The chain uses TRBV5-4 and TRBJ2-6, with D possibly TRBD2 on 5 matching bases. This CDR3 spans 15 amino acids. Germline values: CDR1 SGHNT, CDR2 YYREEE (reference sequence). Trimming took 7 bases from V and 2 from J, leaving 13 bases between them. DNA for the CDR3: TGTGCCAGCGCGACGGGGTGGGCTGGGGCCAACGTCCTGACTTTC. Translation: CASATGWAGANVLTF.